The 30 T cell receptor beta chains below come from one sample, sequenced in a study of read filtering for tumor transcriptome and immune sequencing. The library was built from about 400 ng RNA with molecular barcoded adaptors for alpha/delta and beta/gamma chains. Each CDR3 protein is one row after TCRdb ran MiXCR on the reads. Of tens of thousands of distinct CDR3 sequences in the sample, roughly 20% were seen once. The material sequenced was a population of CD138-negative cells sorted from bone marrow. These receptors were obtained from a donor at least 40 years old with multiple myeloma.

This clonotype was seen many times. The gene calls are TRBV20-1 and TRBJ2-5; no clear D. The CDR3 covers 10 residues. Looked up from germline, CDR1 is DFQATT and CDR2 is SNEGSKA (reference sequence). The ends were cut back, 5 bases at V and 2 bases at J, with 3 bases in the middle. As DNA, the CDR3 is TGCAGTGCTGGACAAGAGACCCAGTACTTC. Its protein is CSAGQETQYF.

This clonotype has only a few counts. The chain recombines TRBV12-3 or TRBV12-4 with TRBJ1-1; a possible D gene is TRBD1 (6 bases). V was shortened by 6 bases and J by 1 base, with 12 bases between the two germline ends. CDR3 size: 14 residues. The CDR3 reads CASRLGDKNTEAFF. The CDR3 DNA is TGTGCCAGCAGACTGGGGGACAAGAACACTGAAGCTTTCTTT.

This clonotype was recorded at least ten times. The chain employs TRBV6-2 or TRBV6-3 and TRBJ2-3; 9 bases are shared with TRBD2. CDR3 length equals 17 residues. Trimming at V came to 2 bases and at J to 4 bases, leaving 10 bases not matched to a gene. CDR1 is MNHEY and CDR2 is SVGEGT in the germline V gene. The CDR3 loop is CASSYAILAGGADTQYF. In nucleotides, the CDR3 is TGTGCCAGCAGTTACGCTATACTAGCGGGCGGGGCAGATACGCAGTATTTT.

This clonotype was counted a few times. CDR3 loop: CASSGGSNIQYF. The DNA for the CDR3 is TGTGCCAGCAGCGGGGGGTCAAACATTCAGTACTTC. This rearrangement joins TRBV7-3 to TRBJ2-4, with D possibly matching TRBD2 (6 bases). V lost 5 bases to trimming and J lost 6 bases, with 8 bases between them. The germline CDR1 and CDR2 sequences are SGHTA and FQGTGA. The CDR3 length is 12 residues.

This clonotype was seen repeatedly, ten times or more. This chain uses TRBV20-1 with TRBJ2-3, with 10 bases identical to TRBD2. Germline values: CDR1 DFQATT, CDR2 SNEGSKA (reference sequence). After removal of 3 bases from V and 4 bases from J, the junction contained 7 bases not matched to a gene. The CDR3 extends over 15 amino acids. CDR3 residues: CSASPSGRGSDTQYF. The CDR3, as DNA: TGCAGTGCTAGTCCTAGCGGGAGAGGTTCAGATACGCAGTATTTT.

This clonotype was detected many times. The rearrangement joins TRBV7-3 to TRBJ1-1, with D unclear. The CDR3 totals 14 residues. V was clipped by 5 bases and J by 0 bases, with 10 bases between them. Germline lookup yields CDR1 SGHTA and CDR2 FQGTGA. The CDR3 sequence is CASSPQSLNTEAFF. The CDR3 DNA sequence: TGTGCCAGCAGCCCACAGAGCTTGAACACTGAAGCTTTCTTT.

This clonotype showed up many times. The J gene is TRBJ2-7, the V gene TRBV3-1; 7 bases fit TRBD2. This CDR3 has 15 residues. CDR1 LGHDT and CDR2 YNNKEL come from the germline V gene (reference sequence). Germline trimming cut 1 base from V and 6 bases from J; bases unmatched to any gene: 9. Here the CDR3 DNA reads TGTGCCAGCAGCCAAGCGGGCGGGAGTGGTGCCGAGCAGTACTTC. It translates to CASSQAGGSGAEQYF.

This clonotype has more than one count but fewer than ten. In DNA form, the CDR3 reads TGTGCCAGCTCAGCGACTAGCGGGAGGGCCGGAGGAGAGACCCAGTACTTC. It translates to CASSATSGRAGGETQYF. V usage is TRBV18 and J usage is TRBJ2-5; 14 bases are shared with TRBD2. V lost 5 bases, J lost 4 bases, and 9 bases stayed unmatched. The CDR3 runs to 17 residues. The germline CDR1 and CDR2 sequences are KGHSH and LQKENI.

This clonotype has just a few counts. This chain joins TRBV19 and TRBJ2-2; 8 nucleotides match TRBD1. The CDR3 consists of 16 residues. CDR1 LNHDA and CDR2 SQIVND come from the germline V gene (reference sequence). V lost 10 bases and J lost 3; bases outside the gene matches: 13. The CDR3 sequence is CAISDRGLGDTGELFF. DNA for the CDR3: TGTGCCATCTCAGACAGGGGTCTTGGGGACACCGGGGAGCTGTTTTTT.

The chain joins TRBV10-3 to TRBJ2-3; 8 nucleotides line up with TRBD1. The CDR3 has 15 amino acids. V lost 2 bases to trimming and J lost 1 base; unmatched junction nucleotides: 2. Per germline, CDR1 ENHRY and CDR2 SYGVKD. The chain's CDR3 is CAISEPGQGTDTQYF. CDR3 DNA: TGTGCCATCAGTGAGCCGGGACAGGGCACAGATACGCAGTATTTT.

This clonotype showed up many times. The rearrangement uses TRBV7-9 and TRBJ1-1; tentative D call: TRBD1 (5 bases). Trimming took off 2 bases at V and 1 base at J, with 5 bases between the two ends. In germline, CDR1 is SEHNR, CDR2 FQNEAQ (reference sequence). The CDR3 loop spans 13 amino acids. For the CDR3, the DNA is TGTGCCAGCAGCTTAACAGGGAACACTGAAGCTTTCTTT. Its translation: CASSLTGNTEAFF.

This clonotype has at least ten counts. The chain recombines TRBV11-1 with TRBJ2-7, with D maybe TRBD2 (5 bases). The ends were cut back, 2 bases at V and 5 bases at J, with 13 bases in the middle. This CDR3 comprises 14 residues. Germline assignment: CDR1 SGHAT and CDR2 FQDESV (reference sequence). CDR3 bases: TGTGCCAGCAGCTTAAACCCCGGGAAGGACGAGCAGTACTTC. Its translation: CASSLNPGKDEQYF.

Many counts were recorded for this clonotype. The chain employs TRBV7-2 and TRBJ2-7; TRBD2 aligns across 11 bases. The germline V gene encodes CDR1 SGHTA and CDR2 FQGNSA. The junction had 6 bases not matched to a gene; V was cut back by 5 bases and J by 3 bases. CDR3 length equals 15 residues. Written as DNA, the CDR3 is TGTGCCAGCAGCCGAGCCGGGACTAGCGGCTACGAGCAGTACTTC. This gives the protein CASSRAGTSGYEQYF. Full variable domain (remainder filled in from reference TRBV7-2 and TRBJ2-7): GAGVSQSPSNKVTEKGKDVELRCDPISGHTALYWYRQSLGQGLEFLIYFQGNSAPDKSGLPSDRFSAERTGGSVSTLTIQRTQQEDSAVYLCASSRAGTSGYEQYFGPGTRLTVT.

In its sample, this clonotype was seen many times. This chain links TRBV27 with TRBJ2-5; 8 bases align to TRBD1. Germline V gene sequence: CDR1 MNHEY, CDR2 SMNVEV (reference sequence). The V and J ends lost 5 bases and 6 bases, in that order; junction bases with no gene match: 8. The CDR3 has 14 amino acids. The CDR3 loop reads CASSTLRQGKTQYF. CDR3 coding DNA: TGTGCCAGCAGTACACTACGACAGGGGAAGACCCAGTACTTC.

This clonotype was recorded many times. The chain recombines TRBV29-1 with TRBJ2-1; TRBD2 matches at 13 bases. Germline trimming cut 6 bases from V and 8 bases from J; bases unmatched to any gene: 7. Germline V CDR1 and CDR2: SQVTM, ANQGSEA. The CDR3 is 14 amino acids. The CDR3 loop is CSVGTSGIPDEQFF. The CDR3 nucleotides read TGCAGCGTCGGGACTAGCGGGATCCCTGATGAGCAGTTCTTC.

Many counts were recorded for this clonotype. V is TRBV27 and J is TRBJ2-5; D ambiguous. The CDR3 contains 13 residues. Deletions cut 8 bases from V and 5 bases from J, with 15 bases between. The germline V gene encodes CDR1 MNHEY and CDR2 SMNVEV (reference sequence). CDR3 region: CASARQAPETQYF. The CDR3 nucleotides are TGTGCCAGCGCCCGTCAGGCTCCGGAGACCCAGTACTTC.

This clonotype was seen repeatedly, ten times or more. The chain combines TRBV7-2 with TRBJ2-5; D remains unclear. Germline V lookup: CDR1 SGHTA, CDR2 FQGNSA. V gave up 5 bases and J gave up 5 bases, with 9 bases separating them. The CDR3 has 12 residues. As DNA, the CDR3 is TGTGCCAGCAGCCCTAATCGGGAGACCCAGTACTTC. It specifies CASSPNRETQYF.

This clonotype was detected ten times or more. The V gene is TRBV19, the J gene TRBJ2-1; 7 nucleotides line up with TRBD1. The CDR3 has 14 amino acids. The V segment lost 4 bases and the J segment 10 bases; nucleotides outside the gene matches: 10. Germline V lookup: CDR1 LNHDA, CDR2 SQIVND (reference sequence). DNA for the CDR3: TGTGCCAGTAGTAGCATTTTCTCAGGGGGAGAGCAGTTCTTC. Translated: CASSSIFSGGEQFF.

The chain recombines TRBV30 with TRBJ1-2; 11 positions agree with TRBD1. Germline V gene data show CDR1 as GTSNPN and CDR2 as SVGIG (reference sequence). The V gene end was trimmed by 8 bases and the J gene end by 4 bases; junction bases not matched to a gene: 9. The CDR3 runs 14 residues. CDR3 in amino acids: CAGETDRGLYGYTF. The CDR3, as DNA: TGTGCCGGAGAGACGGACAGGGGGCTCTATGGCTACACCTTC.

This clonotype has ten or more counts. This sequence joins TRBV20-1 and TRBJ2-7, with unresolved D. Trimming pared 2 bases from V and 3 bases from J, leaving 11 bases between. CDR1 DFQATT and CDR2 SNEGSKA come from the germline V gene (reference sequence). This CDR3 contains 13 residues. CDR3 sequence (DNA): TGCAGTGCTAGAACCACTGGATTCTACGAGCAGTACTTC. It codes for CSARTTGFYEQYF.

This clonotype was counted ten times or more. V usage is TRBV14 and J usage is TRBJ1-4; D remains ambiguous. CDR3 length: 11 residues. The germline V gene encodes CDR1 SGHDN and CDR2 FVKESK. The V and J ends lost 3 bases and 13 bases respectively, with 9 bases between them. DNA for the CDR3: TGTGCCAGCAGCCAGGGGATGGGACTGTTTTTT. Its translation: CASSQGMGLFF.

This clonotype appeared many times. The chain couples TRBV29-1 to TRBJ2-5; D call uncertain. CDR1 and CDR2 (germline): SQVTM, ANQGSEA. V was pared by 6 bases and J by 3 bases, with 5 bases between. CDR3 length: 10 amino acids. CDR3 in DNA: TGCAGCGTAATAAAAGAGACCCAGTACTTC. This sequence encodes CSVIKETQYF.

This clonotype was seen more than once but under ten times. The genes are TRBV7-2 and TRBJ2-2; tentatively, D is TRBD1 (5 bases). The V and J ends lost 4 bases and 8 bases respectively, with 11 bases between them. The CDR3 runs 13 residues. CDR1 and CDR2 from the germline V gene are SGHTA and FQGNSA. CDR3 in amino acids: CASSSLQGGELFF. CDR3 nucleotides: TGTGCCAGCAGCTCATTGCAGGGAGGGGAGCTGTTTTTT.

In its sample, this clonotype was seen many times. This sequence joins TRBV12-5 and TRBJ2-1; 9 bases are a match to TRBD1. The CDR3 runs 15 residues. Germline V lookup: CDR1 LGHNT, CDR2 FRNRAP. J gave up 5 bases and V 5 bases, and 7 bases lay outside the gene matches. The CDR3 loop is CASGAGTGKNNEQFF. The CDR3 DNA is TGTGCTAGTGGTGCCGGGACAGGGAAAAACAATGAGCAGTTCTTC.

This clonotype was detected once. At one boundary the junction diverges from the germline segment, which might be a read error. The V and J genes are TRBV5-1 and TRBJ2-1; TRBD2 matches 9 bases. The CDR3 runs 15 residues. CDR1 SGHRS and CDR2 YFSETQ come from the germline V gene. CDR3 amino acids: CASTLVLAGSDEQFF. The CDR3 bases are TGCGCCAGCACCTTGGTGCTAGCGGGAAGCGATGAGCAGTTCTTC.

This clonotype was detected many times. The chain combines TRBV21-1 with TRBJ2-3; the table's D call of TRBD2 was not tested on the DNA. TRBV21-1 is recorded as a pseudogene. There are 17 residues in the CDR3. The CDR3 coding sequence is TGTGCCAGCAGCCAAAGTGAAACTAGCGGGCGTACAGATACGCAGTATTTT. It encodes CASSQSETSGRTDTQYF.

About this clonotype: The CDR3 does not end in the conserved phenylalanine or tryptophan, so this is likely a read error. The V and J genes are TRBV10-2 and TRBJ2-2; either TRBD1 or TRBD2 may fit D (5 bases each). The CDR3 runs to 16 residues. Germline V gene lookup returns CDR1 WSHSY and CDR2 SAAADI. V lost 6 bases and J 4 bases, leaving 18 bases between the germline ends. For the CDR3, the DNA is TGCGCCAGCAGCCGGGACCGTTTTAAGAGCACCGGGGAGCTGTTTATT. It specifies CASSRDRFKSTGELFI.

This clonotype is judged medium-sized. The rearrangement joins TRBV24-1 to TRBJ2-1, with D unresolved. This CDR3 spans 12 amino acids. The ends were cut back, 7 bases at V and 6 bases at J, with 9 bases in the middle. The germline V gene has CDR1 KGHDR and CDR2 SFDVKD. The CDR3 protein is CATSRMGNEQFF. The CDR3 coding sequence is TGTGCCACCAGCCGGATGGGCAATGAGCAGTTCTTC.

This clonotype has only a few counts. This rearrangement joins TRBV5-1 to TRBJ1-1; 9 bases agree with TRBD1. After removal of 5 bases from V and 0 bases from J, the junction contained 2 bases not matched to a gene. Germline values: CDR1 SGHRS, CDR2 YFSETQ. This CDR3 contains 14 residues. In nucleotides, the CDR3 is TGCGCCAGCAGAGGACAGGGGATGAACACTGAAGCTTTCTTT. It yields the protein CASRGQGMNTEAFF.

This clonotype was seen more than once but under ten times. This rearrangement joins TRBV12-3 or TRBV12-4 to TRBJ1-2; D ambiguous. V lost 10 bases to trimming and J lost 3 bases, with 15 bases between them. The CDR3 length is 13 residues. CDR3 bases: TGTGCCACAGCCCCAGGCAAAGACTATGGCTACACCTTC. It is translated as CATAPGKDYGYTF.